A single sample is the source of the 17 T cell receptor beta chains below, sequenced in a study of shared clonotypes between healthy human individuals. TCRdb's copy holds only in-frame clones and misses some; the assay was immunoSEQ multiplex PCR. The sample lists roughly 590,000 clones; just under 97% were seen once. Cells designated naive CD8 were CD45RO-negative and were positively selected for CCR7, with terminally differentiated effector memory CD45RA+ cells excluded. The specimen sequenced was naive CD8+ T cells sorted from blood. The receptors were gathered from a young woman in good health.

V is TRBV9 and J is TRBJ2-2, with 11 bases identical to TRBD1. This CDR3 is 17 amino acids long. Germline assignment: CDR1 SGDLS and CDR2 YYNGEE. Unmatched junction bases numbered 9, after V lost 3 bases and J lost 5 bases. The CDR3 loop reads CASSGRGQGAFTGELFF. The CDR3 DNA follows: TGTGCCAGCAGCGGACGAGGACAGGGGGCATTTACCGGGGAGCTGTTTTTT.

V and J are TRBV7-1 and TRBJ2-7; 8 bases fit TRBD2. TRBV7-1 is classed as an ORF, of uncertain function. This CDR3 is built from 14 residues. The trim removed 6 bases at V and 3 bases at J, leaving 7 bases unmatched. CDR3 region: CASRLAGGYYEQYF. The CDR3 DNA reads as TGTGCCAGCAGGTTGGCGGGAGGTTACTACGAGCAGTACTTC.

The J gene is TRBJ2-7, the V gene TRBV27; D might be TRBD1 or TRBD2, each matching 5 bases. Germline V CDR1 and CDR2: MNHEY, SMNVEV (reference sequence). V lost 9 bases and J 1 base, leaving 13 bases between the germline ends. The CDR3 has 13 amino acids. The CDR3 DNA reads TGTGCCAGTATGGCAGGGACGTCCTACGAGCAGTACTTC. It codes for CASMAGTSYEQYF.

The chain joins TRBV13 to TRBJ2-2; D is uncertain. From germline, CDR1 is PRHDT and CDR2 FYEKMQ (reference sequence). This CDR3 region has 13 residues. The V and J ends lost 4 bases and 6 bases respectively, with 9 bases between them. CDR3 DNA sequence: TGTGCCAGCAGCTCCGGTTTATCCGGGGAGCTGTTTTTT. This gives the protein CASSSGLSGELFF.

The J gene is TRBJ2-7, the V gene TRBV28, with 12 positions matching TRBD2. The germline V gene encodes CDR1 MDHEN and CDR2 SYDVKM. The CDR3 sequence is 14 residues long. The V segment lost 7 bases and the J segment 6 bases; nucleotides outside the gene matches: 7. The CDR3 DNA follows: TGTGCCAGCAATCTAGCGGGAGGGCCGGGCGAGCAGTACTTC. Protein sequence: CASNLAGGPGEQYF.

This clone came up once. This chain links TRBV6-5 with TRBJ2-5, with D perhaps being TRBD1 or TRBD2 (7 bases each). This CDR3 has 13 residues. From germline, CDR1 is MNHEY and CDR2 SVGAGI. The germline V and J ends were trimmed by 0 bases and 9 bases, with 11 bases remaining between them. The CDR3 DNA is TGTGCCAGCAGTTACTCGACAGGGAGGGCCCAGTACTTC. Protein product: CASSYSTGRAQYF.

This clone was detected once. The chain uses TRBV19 and TRBJ2-1; D is possibly TRBD2 (6 bases). The V gene's germline CDR1 is LNHDA and CDR2 SQIVND (reference sequence). Trimming left V 5 bases short and J 7 bases short, with 12 bases between. The CDR3 extends over 13 amino acids. The CDR3 protein is CASSPGGFNEQFF. The CDR3 DNA sequence: TGTGCCAGTAGTCCAGGAGGGTTTAATGAGCAGTTCTTC. Full variable domain (outside the CDR3, taken from reference TRBV19 and TRBJ2-1): DGGITQSPKYLFRKEGQNVTLSCEQNLNHDAMYWYRQDPGQGLRLIYYSQIVNDFQKGDIAEGYSVSREKKESFPLTVTSAQKNPTAFYLCASSPGGFNEQFFGPGTRLTVL.

The chain employs TRBV27 and TRBJ2-6; no clear D gene. The CDR3 runs to 17 residues. V dropped 2 bases and J dropped 4 bases, with 15 bases sitting between them. The germline CDR1 and CDR2 sequences are MNHEY and SMNVEV (reference sequence). The CDR3 protein is CASSLATPGVGANVLTF. The CDR3 bases are TGTGCCAGCAGTTTAGCTACCCCTGGGGTAGGGGCCAACGTCCTGACTTTC. The full variable domain, rest sourced from reference TRBV27 and TRBJ2-6, is EAQVTQNPRYLITVTGKKLTVTCSQNMNHEYMSWYRQDPGLGLRQIYYSMNVEVTDKGDVPEGYKVSRKEKRNFPLILESPSPNQTSLYFCASSLATPGVGANVLTFGAGSRLTVL.

The chain's CDR3 is CASSQILAGFYEQYF. The CDR3 region has the DNA TGCGCCAGCAGCCAAATTCTAGCGGGATTCTACGAGCAGTACTTC. V and J are TRBV4-1 and TRBJ2-7; 9 bases are a match to TRBD2. The V segment lost 2 bases and the J segment 3 bases; nucleotides outside the gene matches: 5. This CDR3 spans 15 amino acids. Germline V lookup: CDR1 MGHRA, CDR2 YSYEKL.

This clone was detected once. The rearrangement uses TRBV2 and TRBJ2-1; weak D call: TRBD2 (6 bases). V shed 4 bases and J shed 8 bases, with 12 bases lying between them. In germline, CDR1 is SNHLY, CDR2 FYNNEI. This CDR3 has 13 amino acids. CDR3 in DNA: TGTGCCAGCAGTGTCAAACGGGAGTATGAGCAGTTCTTC. Translating it yields CASSVKREYEQFF.

The V gene is TRBV28, the J gene TRBJ2-7; 9 nucleotides align to TRBD1. Germline values: CDR1 MDHEN, CDR2 SYDVKM. J gave up 4 bases and V 10 bases, and 11 bases lay outside the gene matches. This CDR3 has 14 residues. The CDR3 DNA reads TGTGCCACCATGACTACAGGGGGCGAGTACGAGCAGTACTTC. This gives the protein CATMTTGGEYEQYF.

This clone was seen a few times. This rearrangement joins TRBV6-6 to TRBJ2-7, with unresolved D. The length of the CDR3 is 13 residues. The V end lost 0 bases, the J end lost 2 bases, and 5 bases lay between the germline ends. Germline V lookup: CDR1 MNHNY, CDR2 SVGAGI (reference sequence). The CDR3 bases are TGTGCCAGCAGTTACTCGAACGCCTACGAGCAGTACTTC. Encoded protein: CASSYSNAYEQYF.

The chain links TRBV28 to TRBJ2-7; TRBD1 agrees at 10 bases. CDR3 length: 13 amino acids. Germline V gives CDR1 MDHEN, CDR2 SYDVKM. Trimming took 8 bases from V and 1 from J; bases not matched to a gene: 2. DNA for the CDR3: TGTGCCAGCGGACAGGGGGTGTCCTACGAGCAGTACTTC. Translating gives CASGQGVSYEQYF.

The V gene is TRBV4-1, the J gene TRBJ1-2, with D unresolved. The CDR3 extends over 11 amino acids. Trimming removed 4 bases from V and 8 bases from J, with 8 bases in between. The germline CDR1 and CDR2 sequences are MGHRA and YSYEKL. The CDR3 loop is CASSPGSGYTF. The CDR3 coding sequence is TGCGCCAGCAGCCCGGGTAGCGGCTACACCTTC.

This sequence joins TRBV4-1 and TRBJ2-7, with 10 positions matching TRBD2. The CDR3 contains 17 residues. V gave up 1 base and J gave up 4 bases; unmatched junction bases: 10. Looked up from germline, CDR1 is MGHRA and CDR2 is YSYEKL. CDR3 amino acids: CASSQGRGAGGLYEQYF. The CDR3 DNA is TGCGCCAGCAGCCAAGGTCGGGGAGCGGGAGGGTTATACGAGCAGTACTTC.

V is TRBV27 and J is TRBJ2-1, with 15 bases lining up with TRBD2. The CDR3 sequence is 15 residues long. From germline, CDR1 is MNHEY and CDR2 SMNVEV (reference sequence). J lost 9 bases, V lost 8 bases, and 8 bases had no gene match. CDR3: CASGLAGGTNGEQFF. The CDR3 nucleotides are TGTGCCAGCGGACTAGCGGGAGGGACCAACGGTGAGCAGTTCTTC.

This chain connects TRBV5-8 to TRBJ2-7, with unresolved D. V lost 7 bases and J lost 2, with 19 bases in between. The CDR3 sequence is 15 residues long. The germline CDR1 and CDR2 sequences are SGHTS and YDEGEE. CDR3 sequence reads: CASPQPGVVAYEQYF. The CDR3 bases are TGTGCCAGCCCCCAGCCCGGAGTCGTGGCCTACGAGCAGTACTTC.